Listed below are T cell receptor beta chains from one sample, sequenced in a study of T cell repertoires in cytomegalovirus infection. TCRdb re-called the reads through MiXCR, storing one row per CDR3 protein. The repertoire holds 740,000 or so distinct CDR3 sequences, 35% seen once, with 2.5% to 3% in the top ten. Sequenced input: PBMCs. The receptors come from a human donor in good health (CMV status not recorded). Some clones in this sample may be carry-over from other donors' samples. Each CDR3 is given with its conserved first and last residue. The D gene is left open where the match is weak. Clone size appears in some rows only: once, few, many, or a class for an expanded clone.

v_call: TRBV7-9
j_call: TRBJ1-1
clone_size: many
d_call: TRBD1
cdr3_nt: TGTGCCAGCAGCTTAGTCGCCAGGGGGGACACTGAAGCTTTCTTT
cdr3_aa: CASSLVARGDTEAFF

v_call: TRBV7-2
j_call: TRBJ1-2
clone_size: few
d_call: TRBD1
cdr3_nt: TGTGCCAGCAGCGCAACGACAGGGGGCAGCTATGGCTACACCTTC
cdr3_aa: CASSATTGGSYGYTF

v_call: TRBV11-1
j_call: TRBJ1-4
clone_size: few
d_call: NA
cdr3_nt: TGTGCCAGCAGCAACCGGGGCCAGAATGAAAAACTGTTTTTT
cdr3_aa: CASSNRGQNEKLFF

v_call: TRBV5-1
j_call: TRBJ2-6
clone_size: NA
d_call: NA
cdr3_nt: TGCGCCAGCAGCGGCGGACCCACCGCACCTCGAAATATCTCTGGGGCCAACGTCCTGACTTTC
cdr3_aa: CASSGGPTAPRNISGANVLTF

v_call: TRBV28
j_call: TRBJ1-5
clone_size: few
d_call: TRBD1
cdr3_nt: TGTGCCATCCAGGGACAGTTCAATCAGCCCCAGCATTTT
cdr3_aa: CAIQGQFNQPQHF

v_call: TRBV28
j_call: TRBJ2-3
clone_size: NA
d_call: NA
cdr3_nt: TGTGCCAGCAGTTTCGACACGACTGGGAGAGCAGATACGCAGTATTTT
cdr3_aa: CASSFDTTGRADTQYF

v_call: TRBV7-8
j_call: TRBJ2-1
clone_size: once
d_call: TRBD2
cdr3_nt: TGTGCCAGCAGCCCCCTAGCGGGAGTCCCCTACAATGAGCAGTTCTTC
cdr3_aa: CASSPLAGVPYNEQFF

v_call: TRBV30
j_call: TRBJ1-2
clone_size: NA
d_call: NA
cdr3_nt: TGTGCCCGGCATGGGGAACTATATGGCTACACCTTC
cdr3_aa: CARHGELYGYTF

v_call: TRBV28
j_call: TRBJ2-6
clone_size: NA
d_call: NA
cdr3_nt: TGTGCCAGCAGTTCCGAAGGGAGGTGGGGGAGTGGGGCCAACGTCCTGACTTTC
cdr3_aa: CASSSEGRWGSGANVLTF

v_call: TRBV28
j_call: TRBJ2-2
clone_size: NA
d_call: TRBD2
cdr3_nt: TGTGCCAGCAGTGTGGGAGCGGGAACCGGGGAGCTGTTTTTT
cdr3_aa: CASSVGAGTGELFF

v_call: TRBV29-1
j_call: TRBJ2-2
clone_size: NA
d_call: NA
cdr3_nt: TGCAGCGTCCCGGGGCGGAACACCGGGGAGCTGTTTTTT
cdr3_aa: CSVPGRNTGELFF

v_call: TRBV5-3
j_call: TRBJ2-2
clone_size: NA
d_call: NA
cdr3_nt: TGTGCCAGCAGCTTGGTGGGAATTGGGGAGCTGTTTTTT
cdr3_aa: CASSLVGIGELFF

v_call: TRBV19
j_call: TRBJ2-1
clone_size: many
d_call: NA
cdr3_nt: TGTGCCAGTAGTATCAACAATGAGCAGTTCTTC
cdr3_aa: CASSINNEQFF

v_call: TRBV7-2
j_call: TRBJ2-7
clone_size: few
d_call: NA
cdr3_nt: TGTGCCAGCAGCTTAGAACAGCTTTCCTACGAGCAGTACTTC
cdr3_aa: CASSLEQLSYEQYF

v_call: TRBV7-6
j_call: TRBJ1-1
clone_size: NA
d_call: NA
cdr3_nt: TGTGCCAGCAGCGCGAGGGACACTGAAGCATTCTTT
cdr3_aa: CASSARDTEAFF

v_call: TRBV7-6
j_call: TRBJ2-7
clone_size: few
d_call: TRBD2
cdr3_nt: TGTGCCAGCAGCTTAGGCCGGGAGGGGTACGAGCAGTACTTC
cdr3_aa: CASSLGREGYEQYF

v_call: TRBV6-2/TRBV6-3
j_call: TRBJ2-5
clone_size: few
d_call: NA
cdr3_nt: TGTGCCAGCAGTCAGGGTTGGGAGACCCAGTACTTC
cdr3_aa: CASSQGWETQYF

v_call: TRBV28
j_call: TRBJ2-3
clone_size: few
d_call: TRBD2
cdr3_nt: TGTGCCAGCAGTCAACCAGAAGCTAGCGGGATCACAGATACGCAGTATTTT
cdr3_aa: CASSQPEASGITDTQYF

v_call: TRBV20-1
j_call: TRBJ2-5
clone_size: NA
d_call: NA
cdr3_nt: TGCAGTGCTAGCGGGAGAGGTGCAGAGACCCAGTACTTC
cdr3_aa: CSASGRGAETQYF

v_call: TRBV7-3
j_call: TRBJ2-7
clone_size: NA
d_call: NA
cdr3_nt: TGTGCCAGCAGCTTAAACGGGGGCAACGAGCAGTACTTC
cdr3_aa: CASSLNGGNEQYF

v_call: TRBV5-4
j_call: TRBJ2-5
clone_size: few
d_call: NA
cdr3_nt: TGTGCCAGCAGCTTGTTGCTCAACCAAGAGACCCAGTACTTC
cdr3_aa: CASSLLLNQETQYF

v_call: TRBV19
j_call: TRBJ1-5
clone_size: NA
d_call: NA
cdr3_nt: TGTGCCAGTAGACCCTCGGCGGGCTGGGGCAATCAGCCCCAGCATTTT
cdr3_aa: CASRPSAGWGNQPQHF

v_call: TRBV11-2
j_call: TRBJ2-1
clone_size: NA
d_call: NA
cdr3_nt: TGTGCCAGCAGCTCGCCCAACGGGAGATACAATGAGCAGTTCTTC
cdr3_aa: CASSSPNGRYNEQFF

v_call: TRBV27
j_call: TRBJ2-3
clone_size: NA
d_call: TRBD2
cdr3_nt: TGTGCCAGCAGTTTTTCAACAGGACTAGCGACGGGCACAGATACGCAGTATTTT
cdr3_aa: CASSFSTGLATGTDTQYF

v_call: TRBV20-1
j_call: TRBJ1-6
clone_size: NA
d_call: NA
cdr3_nt: TGCAGTGCTAGAGGCCAGGAAAACTCCTATAATTCACCCCTCCACTTT
cdr3_aa: CSARGQENSYNSPLHF

v_call: TRBV9
j_call: TRBJ2-1
clone_size: once
d_call: TRBD2
cdr3_nt: TGTGCCAGCAGCCCTTCCAGCGGGGGGGCCCATGAGCAGTTCTTC
cdr3_aa: CASSPSSGGAHEQFF

v_call: TRBV7-2
j_call: TRBJ1-3
clone_size: many
d_call: NA
cdr3_nt: TGTGCCAGCAGCTTAGTCCCAGCTGGAAACACCATATATTTT
cdr3_aa: CASSLVPAGNTIYF

v_call: TRBV11-2
j_call: TRBJ2-1
clone_size: NA
d_call: TRBD2
cdr3_nt: TGTGCCAGCAGCCCCATAAGCGGGAGCTCCTACAATGAGCAGTTCTTC
cdr3_aa: CASSPISGSSYNEQFF

v_call: TRBV28
j_call: TRBJ1-2
clone_size: NA
d_call: NA
cdr3_nt: TGTGCCAGCAGTTTTGGGGCGAGAAGGGACTCGGACTATGGCTACACCTTC
cdr3_aa: CASSFGARRDSDYGYTF

v_call: TRBV25-1
j_call: TRBJ1-4
clone_size: many
d_call: TRBD1
cdr3_nt: TGTGCCAGCAGTGGGCTGACCGGGACAGGGGAAGTTCGGGAAAAACTGTTTTTT
cdr3_aa: CASSGLTGTGEVREKLFF

v_call: TRBV9
j_call: TRBJ2-3
clone_size: NA
d_call: NA
cdr3_nt: TGTGCCAGCAGCCCTATACGGGCGTCAGATACGCAGTATTTT
cdr3_aa: CASSPIRASDTQYF

v_call: TRBV4-3
j_call: TRBJ1-2
clone_size: NA
d_call: NA
cdr3_nt: TGCGCCAGCAGCCAAGCGGGGGCCGTCTATGGCTACACCTTC
cdr3_aa: CASSQAGAVYGYTF

v_call: TRBV5-4
j_call: TRBJ1-2
clone_size: few
d_call: NA
cdr3_nt: TGTGCCAGCAGCTTTTATAATGGCTACACCTTC
cdr3_aa: CASSFYNGYTF

v_call: TRBV12-3/TRBV12-4
j_call: TRBJ1-1
clone_size: few
d_call: NA
cdr3_nt: TGTGCCAGCAGTATCCGGGCCGGGGACACTGAAGCTTTCTTT
cdr3_aa: CASSIRAGDTEAFF

v_call: TRBV28
j_call: TRBJ2-3
clone_size: NA
d_call: NA
cdr3_nt: TGTGCCAGCTTAGGGTACCTAACCACAGATACGCAGTATTTT
cdr3_aa: CASLGYLTTDTQYF

v_call: TRBV2
j_call: TRBJ1-2
clone_size: NA
d_call: NA
cdr3_nt: TGTGCCAGCTACCTCGGTTTTGGCTACACCTTC
cdr3_aa: CASYLGFGYTF

v_call: TRBV18
j_call: TRBJ1-1
clone_size: NA
d_call: NA
cdr3_nt: TGTGCCAGCTCATTTGACCAGAACACTGAAGCTTTCTTT
cdr3_aa: CASSFDQNTEAFF

v_call: TRBV6-5
j_call: TRBJ2-3
clone_size: few
d_call: NA
cdr3_nt: TGTGCCAGCAGTAGGGGGATACCAAGCACAGATACGCAGTATTTT
cdr3_aa: CASSRGIPSTDTQYF

v_call: TRBV6-6
j_call: TRBJ1-1
clone_size: NA
d_call: TRBD1
cdr3_nt: TGTGCCAGCAGTTACCCCCGGACAGGGGGCACGACTGAAGCTTTCTTT
cdr3_aa: CASSYPRTGGTTEAFF

v_call: TRBV6-5
j_call: TRBJ1-1
clone_size: NA
d_call: NA
cdr3_nt: TGTTCCAGCAGTTACCTGGACAGCCTTGAAGCTTTCTTT
cdr3_aa: CSSSYLDSLEAFF

v_call: TRBV20-1
j_call: TRBJ1-5
clone_size: NA
d_call: TRBD1
cdr3_nt: TGCAGTGCTTCCGGGAGATTTCAGACAGGGGGTAGGGATCAGCCCCAGCATTTT
cdr3_aa: CSASGRFQTGGRDQPQHF

v_call: TRBV28
j_call: TRBJ1-1
clone_size: NA
d_call: NA
cdr3_nt: TGTGCCAGCCGATCCCGGGGGGTCACTGAAGCTTTCTTT
cdr3_aa: CASRSRGVTEAFF

v_call: TRBV20-1
j_call: TRBJ1-4
clone_size: few
d_call: NA
cdr3_nt: TGCAGTGCTCCCGGGGGCCTCGCTAATGAAAAACTGTTTTTT
cdr3_aa: CSAPGGLANEKLFF

v_call: TRBV7-8
j_call: TRBJ2-7
clone_size: many
d_call: TRBD1
cdr3_nt: TGTGCCAGCAGCCCCCCCCGACAGGGGAACAACGAGCAGTACTTC
cdr3_aa: CASSPPRQGNNEQYF

v_call: TRBV6-5
j_call: TRBJ2-1
clone_size: few
d_call: NA
cdr3_nt: TGTGCCAGCAGTGCTGACCCCTACCGGACAAACAATGAGCAGTTCTTC
cdr3_aa: CASSADPYRTNNEQFF

v_call: TRBV12-3/TRBV12-4
j_call: TRBJ1-2
clone_size: many
d_call: NA
cdr3_nt: TGTGCCAGCAGTTTAAGTACGGATCCAGTTTTCGGATCCACCTTC
cdr3_aa: CASSLSTDPVFGSTF

v_call: TRBV12-3/TRBV12-4
j_call: TRBJ2-4
clone_size: many
d_call: NA
cdr3_nt: TGTGCCAGCAGACAGGGCGGAAACATTCAGTACTTC
cdr3_aa: CASRQGGNIQYF

v_call: TRBV19
j_call: TRBJ1-5
clone_size: NA
d_call: NA
cdr3_nt: TGTGCCATTAGTATCCAGTTTCAGCCCCAGCATTTT
cdr3_aa: CAISIQFQPQHF

v_call: TRBV7-6
j_call: TRBJ1-2
clone_size: NA
d_call: NA
cdr3_nt: TGTGCCAGCAGCTTTAAAGAGGACACCCTCTATGGGTATGGCTACACCTTC
cdr3_aa: CASSFKEDTLYGYGYTF

v_call: TRBV7-2
j_call: TRBJ1-2
clone_size: few
d_call: NA
cdr3_nt: TGTGCCAGCAGCCCAGCTAGGACGGGGATCTATGGCTACACCTTC
cdr3_aa: CASSPARTGIYGYTF

v_call: TRBV15
j_call: TRBJ2-1
clone_size: NA
d_call: NA
cdr3_nt: TGTGCCACCAGCAGTATAGGAGCAGGGGACAATGAGCAGTTCTTC
cdr3_aa: CATSSIGAGDNEQFF

v_call: TRBV28
j_call: TRBJ1-5
clone_size: NA
d_call: NA
cdr3_nt: TGTGCCAGCAGTTCCAGGGTGCGCAATCAGCCCCAGCATTTT
cdr3_aa: CASSSRVRNQPQHF

v_call: TRBV2
j_call: TRBJ2-2
clone_size: few
d_call: TRBD2
cdr3_nt: TGTGCCAGCAGGGCCTCGGCGGGGGACACCGGGGAGCTGTTTTTT
cdr3_aa: CASRASAGDTGELFF

v_call: TRBV19
j_call: TRBJ2-7
clone_size: NA
d_call: TRBD1
cdr3_nt: TGTGCCAGCCAATCTACAGGGGGTTCCTACGAGCAGTACTTC
cdr3_aa: CASQSTGGSYEQYF

v_call: TRBV12-3/TRBV12-4
j_call: TRBJ2-2
clone_size: few
d_call: NA
cdr3_nt: TGTGCCAGCAGTTTATATAACACCGGGGAGCTGTTTTTT
cdr3_aa: CASSLYNTGELFF

v_call: TRBV28
j_call: TRBJ1-2
clone_size: few
d_call: NA
cdr3_nt: TGTGCCAGCAGTTTTCTGCCCGGGAGTTCCGTCTATGGCTACACCTTC
cdr3_aa: CASSFLPGSSVYGYTF

v_call: TRBV6-2/TRBV6-3
j_call: TRBJ2-1
clone_size: NA
d_call: NA
cdr3_nt: TGTGCCAGCAGTTACATAGTGGGGAACAATGAGCAGTTCTTC
cdr3_aa: CASSYIVGNNEQFF

v_call: TRBV12-3/TRBV12-4
j_call: TRBJ2-3
clone_size: once
d_call: NA
cdr3_nt: TGTGCCAGCAGTTTTTCAGGTGTTAAGCTGGATACGCAGTATTTT
cdr3_aa: CASSFSGVKLDTQYF

v_call: TRBV7-6
j_call: TRBJ1-2
clone_size: few
d_call: NA
cdr3_nt: TGTGCCAGCACCCCAATCTCGGCCTATGGCTACACCTTC
cdr3_aa: CASTPISAYGYTF